The rows below give T cell receptor beta chains drawn from one sample of a study of control samples from healthy donors and cancer patients. Libraries were prepared by immunoSEQ multiplex PCR; TCRdb keeps only in-frame clonotypes and omits some of them. The sample consists of roughly 120,000 clones, approximately 93% of them appearing once. The sample comprised blood. These receptors came from a man aged 25-40 years in good health. CDR3s include the opening cysteine and the closing phenylalanine or tryptophan. The D gene is left open where the match is weak. Expanded clones get a size class; other rows say once, few or many, or leave the size out.

v_call	clone_size	d_call	j_call	cdr3_aa	cdr3_nt
TRBV19	.	.	TRBJ1-3	CASRVRNSGNTIYF	TGTGCCAGTAGGGTAAGGAACTCTGGAAACACCATATATTTT
TRBV28	.	.	TRBJ2-7	CASSLSLVVYEQYF	TGTGCCAGCAGCCTGTCTTTGGTAGTCTACGAGCAGTACTTC
TRBV5-6	.	.	TRBJ2-2	CASSLYPAGIGGELFF	TGTGCCAGCAGCTTGTATCCCGCGGGGATTGGCGGGGAGCTGTTTTTT
TRBV12-3/TRBV12-4	.	.	TRBJ2-3	CASSLVGDTQYF	TGTGCCAGCAGTTTAGTGGGAGATACGCAGTATTTT
TRBV18	.	.	TRBJ2-1	CASSPRQSREQFF	TGTGCCAGCTCACCCCGGCAGTCTCGTGAGCAGTTCTTC
TRBV21-1	once	.	TRBJ1-4	CASSKVQGWIEKLFF	TGTGCCAGCAGCAAAGTTCAGGGGTGGATTGAAAAACTGTTTTTT
TRBV2	few	.	TRBJ1-2	CASRVDGEYGYTF	TGTGCCAGCAGAGTCGACGGGGAGTATGGCTACACCTTC
TRBV6-1	.	.	TRBJ2-5	CASSEDVTQYF	TGTGCCAGCAGTGAAGATGTGACCCAGTACTTC
TRBV7-9	.	.	TRBJ2-5	CASSLGRITQETQYF	TGTGCCAGCAGCTTGGGCCGAATTACCCAAGAGACCCAGTACTTC
TRBV4-1	.	.	TRBJ2-7	CASSQEYLEDSTYEQYF	TGCGCCAGCAGCCAAGAGTATCTAGAGGACAGCACCTACGAGCAGTACTTC
TRBV5-1	.	.	TRBJ2-3	CASSSHTDTQYF	TGCGCCAGCAGCTCTCACACAGATACGCAGTATTTT
TRBV7-3	.	.	TRBJ1-1	CASSPTPMNTEAFF	TGTGCCAGCAGCCCGACACCTATGAACACTGAAGCTTTCTTT
TRBV6-5	.	.	TRBJ1-2	CATSPGGSGYTF	TGTGCCACCTCCCCGGGAGGATCTGGCTACACCTTC
TRBV2	.	.	TRBJ2-3	CASSENRRTDTQYF	TGTGCCAGCAGCGAGAACCGCCGCACAGATACGCAGTATTTT
TRBV18	.	TRBD1	TRBJ2-2	CASSPPNRGNTGELFF	TGTGCCAGCTCACCACCGAACAGGGGTAACACCGGGGAGCTGTTTTTT
TRBV29-1	.	.	TRBJ1-6	CSVGRDNSPLHF	TGCAGCGTGGGACGGGACAATTCACCCCTCCACTTT
TRBV27	.	TRBD2	TRBJ2-1	CASSSWGGDYNEQFF	TGTGCCAGCAGTTCTTGGGGGGGGGACTACAATGAGCAGTTCTTC